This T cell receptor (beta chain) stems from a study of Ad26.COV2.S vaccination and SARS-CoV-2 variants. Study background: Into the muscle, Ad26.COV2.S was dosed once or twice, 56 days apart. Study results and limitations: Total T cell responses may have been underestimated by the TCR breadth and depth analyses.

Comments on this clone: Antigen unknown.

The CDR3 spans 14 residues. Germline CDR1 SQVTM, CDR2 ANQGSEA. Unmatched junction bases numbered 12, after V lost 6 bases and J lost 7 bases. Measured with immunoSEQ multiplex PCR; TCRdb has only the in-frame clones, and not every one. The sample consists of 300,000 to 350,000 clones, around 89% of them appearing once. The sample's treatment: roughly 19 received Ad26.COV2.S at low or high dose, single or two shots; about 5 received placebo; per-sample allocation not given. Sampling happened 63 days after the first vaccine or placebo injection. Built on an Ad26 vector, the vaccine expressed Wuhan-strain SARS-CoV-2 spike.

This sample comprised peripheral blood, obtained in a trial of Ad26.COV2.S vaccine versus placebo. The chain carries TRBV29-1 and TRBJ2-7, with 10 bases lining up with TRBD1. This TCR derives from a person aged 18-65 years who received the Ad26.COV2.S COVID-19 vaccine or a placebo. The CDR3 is CSVADRGLGREQYF. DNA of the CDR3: TGCAGCGTGGCCGACAGGGGGCTCGGGAGAGAGCAGTACTTC.